This TCR beta chain was profiled in a study of Graves' ophthalmopathy and Graves' hyperthyroidism. The table lists this clonotype with many counts. Antigen unknown. Researchers took RNA transcripts and amplified TCR beta CDR3 regions from them. HTBI-primed RT-PCR formed the first round, and a multiplex PCR formed the second. TCRdb re-called the multiplex PCR reads through MiXCR, storing one row per CDR3 protein. Of roughly 410,000 distinct CDR3 sequences listed, approximately 15% are singletons. Reliance was placed on clinical symptoms, serum thyroxine, TRAb, thyroid ultrasound and orbital computed tomography for diagnosis. PBMCs were isolated from an approximately 10 ml sample of fresh peripheral blood. Points from the study as a whole: Ophthalmopathy and stable hyperthyroidism were discriminated by a 13-signature model, with approximately 88% sensitivity and under 84% specificity.

Trimming took 3 bases from V and 10 from J; bases not matched to a gene: 9. In germline, CDR1 is SNHLY, CDR2 FYNNEI. The CDR3 contains 14 residues. This TCR was sampled from a young woman with stable Graves' hyperthyroidism. Input material: peripheral blood. The gene calls are TRBV2 and TRBJ1-1; 9 bases are a match to TRBD1. The CDR3 nucleotides are TGTGCCAGCAGTGAGGCCACAGGGGGCTCAGGAGCTTTCTTT. Its translation: CASSEATGGSGAFF.